The TCR beta chain described here comes from a study of CD8 T cells in ankylosing spondylitis. Study outcomes and limitations: Within ankylosing spondylitis blood, a TCR beta motif made up of under 10 highly homologous variants appeared to be characteristic. Within peripheral blood, clones linked to disease were CD8+ and relatively rare. Prior literature has documented some motif variants in synovial fluid and blood from reactive arthritis.

Libraries for TCR beta were made by quantitative 5'-RACE with molecular barcodes. MiXCR, run by TCRdb on the 5' RACE reads, gives a single entry per CDR3 protein. The repertoire holds about 250,000 distinct CDR3 sequences, with roughly 10% as singletons. With regard to this clonotype: Its antigen is undetermined.

The clonotype originates from a male donor with ankylosing spondylitis or in good health (not recorded which). Sequencing was performed on blood, either unsorted or a sorted T cell fraction (not recorded which).

DNA of the CDR3: TGCGCCAGCAGTGATCCGGGGGGGCCGGGAGAGCAGTACTTC. Translated, it gives CASSDPGGPGEQYF. The rearrangement joins TRBV10-1 to TRBJ2-7, with 8 bases lining up with TRBD2. CDR3 length: 14 amino acids. The V and J ends lost 3 bases and 7 bases, in that order; junction bases with no gene match: 8. Germline values: CDR1 WNHNN, CDR2 SYGVQD (reference sequence).